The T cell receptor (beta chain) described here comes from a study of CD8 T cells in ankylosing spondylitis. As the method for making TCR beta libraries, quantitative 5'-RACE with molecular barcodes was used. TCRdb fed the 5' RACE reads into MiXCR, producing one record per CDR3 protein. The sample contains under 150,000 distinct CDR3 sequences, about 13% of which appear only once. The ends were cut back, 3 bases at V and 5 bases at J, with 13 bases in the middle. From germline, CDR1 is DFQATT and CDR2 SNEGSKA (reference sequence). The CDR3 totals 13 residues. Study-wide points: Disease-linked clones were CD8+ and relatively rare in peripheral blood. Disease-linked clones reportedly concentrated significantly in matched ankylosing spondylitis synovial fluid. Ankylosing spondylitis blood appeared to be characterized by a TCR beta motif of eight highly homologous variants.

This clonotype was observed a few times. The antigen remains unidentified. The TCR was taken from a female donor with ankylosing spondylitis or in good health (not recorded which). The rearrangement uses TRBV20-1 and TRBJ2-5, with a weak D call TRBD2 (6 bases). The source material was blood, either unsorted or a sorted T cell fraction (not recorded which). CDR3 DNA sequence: TGCAGTGCTAGGGGACTCGATGGGGAGACCCAGTACTTC. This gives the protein CSARGLDGETQYF.